These 6 T cell receptor beta chains were all obtained from the same sample, sequenced in a study of T cell changes during pregnancy in multiple sclerosis. TCRdb's table, derived via immunoSEQ multiplex PCR, lists solely in-frame clones and lacks some. The sample records 90,000 to 120,000 clones, about nine tenths being singletons. Sequences were derived from peripheral blood, sampled after pregnancy. The source is a female donor with multiple sclerosis, enrolled in a pregnancy study.

The chain is built from TRBV11-3 and TRBJ1-6, with 7 bases identical to TRBD1. Germline trimming cut 5 bases from V and 10 bases from J; bases unmatched to any gene: 5. This CDR3 spans 13 amino acids. Germline CDR1 is SGHNT and CDR2 is YENEEA. The CDR3 protein is CASSLGTASPLHF. The CDR3 bases are TGTGCCAGCAGCCTTGGGACAGCGTCACCCCTCCACTTT.

J is TRBJ2-1 and V is TRBV5-1; 10 bases fit TRBD2. V lost 1 base and J lost 5; bases outside the gene matches: 3. The CDR3 extends over 15 amino acids. Germline assignment: CDR1 SGHRS and CDR2 YFSETQ. CDR3: CASSLRSGGDNEQFF. The CDR3 DNA sequence: TGCGCCAGCAGCTTGAGAAGCGGGGGGGACAATGAGCAGTTCTTC.

V and J are TRBV27 and TRBJ2-5; D is unclear. Looked up from germline, CDR1 is MNHEY and CDR2 is SMNVEV (reference sequence). The CDR3 contains 14 residues. Trimming removed 5 bases at V and 5 bases at J, with 15 bases between. The CDR3 coding sequence is TGTGCCAGCAGTCGGCCCTCCCTCGGGGAGACCCAGTACTTC. It translates to CASSRPSLGETQYF.

This clone appeared a single time. This CDR3 reads CASSSGGEPQHF. The DNA for the CDR3 is TGTGCCAGCAGCTCGGGAGGGGAGCCCCAGCATTTT. The chain couples TRBV5-4 to TRBJ1-5; a possible D gene is TRBD1 (5 bases). This CDR3 has 12 amino acids. The V end was cut by 3 bases, the J end by 8 bases, with 9 bases between. Germline V gene data show CDR1 as SGHNT and CDR2 as YYREEE (reference sequence).

CDR3 nucleotides: TGTGCCAGCACCACCTTTGGAGGGGATGAAAAACTGTTTTTT. It specifies CASTTFGGDEKLFF. This sequence joins TRBV7-3 and TRBJ1-4; perhaps TRBD1 as D (5 bases). The V end was cut by 7 bases, the J end by 6 bases, with 15 bases between. The CDR3 is made up of 14 amino acids. Per the germline V gene, CDR1 is SGHTA and CDR2 is FQGTGA.

The chain combines TRBV10-3 with TRBJ1-2; 7 nucleotides match TRBD1. CDR1 and CDR2 (germline): ENHRY, SYGVKD. There are 16 residues in the CDR3. V lost 6 bases to trimming and J lost 0 bases; unmatched junction nucleotides: 10. CDR3 DNA: TGTGCCATCAGCCGGGACAGCGGTGTTACTAACTATGGCTACACCTTC. It translates to CAISRDSGVTNYGYTF.